The source of this T cell receptor (beta chain) is a study of T cells after yellow fever vaccination. Study observations and caveats: Most clones from primary vaccination were detected again post-booster (around 95% CD4, roughly 90% CD8). Overlap between CD4 and CD8 compartments was detected for a small share of clonotypes.

Germline V gene lookup returns CDR1 ENHRY and CDR2 SYGVKD. V shed 3 bases, J shed 0 bases, and the junction held 10 bases outside the gene matches. This CDR3 is built from 18 residues. TCR cDNA, made by 5'RACE template switching, carried an added universal primer site and UMIs. Via MiXCR, TCRdb re-called the 5' RACE reads, giving one row per CDR3 protein. There are some 300,000 distinct CDR3 sequences in the sample; 7.5% to 9.5% occur only once, and around 3.1% lies in the top ten. This clonotype was counted many times. The antigen is undetermined. This sample comprised CD4+ T cells sorted from PBMCs, obtained 5 days after the yellow fever booster vaccination. This receptor was obtained from a man younger than 35 who received the YFV17D yellow fever vaccine. The genes are TRBV10-3 and TRBJ2-3; 9 nucleotides agree with TRBD2. CDR3 amino acids: CAISETWASGTSTDTQYF. CDR3 DNA: TGTGCCATCAGTGAAACGTGGGCTAGCGGGACTAGCACAGATACGCAGTATTTT.